These 8 T cell receptor beta chains came from one sample sequenced in a study of blood T cell repertoires in COVID-19. Repertoires were generated with immunoSEQ multiplex PCR, while TCRdb's copy carries only in-frame clones and drops some. The sample contains 190,000 or so clones, roughly 80% of which appear only once. Specimen: peripheral blood. The receptors were sampled from a middle-aged man who had recovered from COVID-19.

The chain links TRBV2 to TRBJ2-1, with TRBD2 identical over 9 bases. Trimming took 10 bases from V and 5 from J; bases not matched to a gene: 12. The CDR3 contains 15 residues. Germline V CDR1 and CDR2: SNHLY, FYNNEI. The chain's CDR3 is CATNLAGGPNNEQFF. The CDR3 bases are TGTGCCACCAACTTGGCGGGAGGGCCCAACAATGAGCAGTTCTTC.

This sequence joins TRBV30 and TRBJ2-2; a possible D gene is TRBD2 (5 bases). From germline, CDR1 is GTSNPN and CDR2 SVGIG (reference sequence). V gave up 3 bases and J gave up 12 bases, with 29 bases separating them. The length of the CDR3 is 17 residues. CDR3 DNA sequence: TGTGCCTGGAGCACTGAAATGGACGACCGGGGAGCTCGACAGCTGTTTTTT. This sequence encodes CAWSTEMDDRGARQLFF.

The chain carries TRBV11-3 and TRBJ2-1; D is ambiguous. The V and J ends lost 0 bases and 7 bases respectively, with 4 bases between them. This CDR3 has 12 residues. Germline-derived CDR1 and CDR2 are SGHNT and YENEEA. The CDR3 here is CASSLELNEQFF. The CDR3 DNA reads TGTGCCAGCAGCTTAGAGTTAAATGAGCAGTTCTTC.

The chain couples TRBV6-5 to TRBJ1-5; 8 positions match TRBD1. J gave up 4 bases and V 4 bases, and 0 bases lay outside the gene matches. The V gene's germline CDR1 is MNHEY and CDR2 SVGAGI. This CDR3 contains 13 residues. CDR3 loop: CASSWTGNQPQHF. CDR3 bases: TGTGCCAGCAGTTGGACAGGGAATCAGCCCCAGCATTTT.

The rearrangement links TRBV18 to TRBJ2-5, with D hard to call. Germline CDR1 reads KGHSH; CDR2 reads LQKENI. The CDR3 covers 11 residues. Trimming stripped 3 bases from V and 5 bases from J, with 4 bases between. As DNA, the CDR3 is TGTGCCAGCTCACCTTCGGAGACCCAGTACTTC. Translation: CASSPSETQYF.

This clone occurred a few times. The gene calls are TRBV11-2 and TRBJ2-7, with D tentatively TRBD2 (7 bases). Trimming shortened V by 5 bases and J by 2 bases, and 13 bases separated the two germline ends. CDR1 SGHAT and CDR2 FQNNGV come from the germline V gene. The length of the CDR3 is 14 residues. CDR3 coding DNA: TGTGCCAGCAGCAAAGGGGGAGGGACCTACGAGCAGTACTTC. Translating gives CASSKGGGTYEQYF.

The CDR3 DNA reads TGTGCCAGCAGCCGGGAGCTTCGAGAGACCCAGTACTTC. It is translated as CASSRELRETQYF. The chain couples TRBV7-8 to TRBJ2-5; weak D call: TRBD2 (6 bases). V was clipped by 5 bases and J by 4 bases, with 11 bases between them. The CDR3 is 13 residues long. CDR1 is SGHVS, CDR2 FQNEAQ, per germline.

This clone has more than one count but fewer than ten. The V call is TRBV6-5, the J call TRBJ1-3; D is unclear. Per the germline V gene, CDR1 is MNHEY and CDR2 is SVGAGI. The CDR3 length is 15 residues. Trimming removed 6 bases at V and 6 bases at J, with 18 bases between. The CDR3 region is CASSRGLRIENTIYF. CDR3 nucleotides: TGTGCCAGCAGCCGCGGACTGAGGATTGAAAACACCATATATTTT.